A selection of T cell receptor beta chains follows, all from one sample in a study of blood T cell repertoires in COVID-19. Assay: immunoSEQ multiplex PCR; the TCRdb copy retains only in-frame clones and omits some. The sample holds about 74,000 clones, about 90% seen once. Sequences were obtained from peripheral blood. The source is a woman in her fifties or sixties in a cohort sampled during active COVID-19. Both conserved end residues are part of each CDR3. D genes are given only for firm matches. Where a row states a size, it is once, few, many or the class of an expanded clone; other rows omit it.

CDR3	DNA	length	D	V	J	size
CASRTGFRNSPLHF	TGTGCCAGCAGAACAGGGTTTAGAAATTCACCCCTCCACTTT	14	.	TRBV28	TRBJ1-6	.
CASTPRVQNTEAFF	TGTGCCAGCACCCCTCGGGTCCAGAACACTGAAGCTTTCTTT	14	.	TRBV6-5	TRBJ1-1	.
CASSESMTVDGYTF	TGTGCCAGCAGTGAAAGCATGACAGTGGATGGCTACACCTTC	14	.	TRBV2	TRBJ1-2	.
CASSSRGSTGELFF	TGCGCCAGCAGCTCAAGGGGGAGCACCGGGGAGCTGTTTTTT	14	.	TRBV5-1	TRBJ2-2	once
CASSEAVGANYGYTF	TGTGCCAGCAGTGAAGCCGTAGGAGCTAACTATGGCTACACCTTC	15	.	TRBV25-1	TRBJ1-2	once
CASSVVAQNYNEQFF	TGTGCCAGCAGCGTAGTAGCCCAGAACTACAATGAGCAGTTCTTC	15	.	TRBV9	TRBJ2-1	.
CASSEAGANEKLFF	TGTGCCAGCAGCGAAGCGGGGGCTAATGAAAAACTGTTTTTT	14	.	TRBV28	TRBJ1-4	.
CASSPRQGIYGYTF	TGTGCCAGCAGTCCTCGACAGGGGATCTATGGCTACACCTTC	14	TRBD1	TRBV28	TRBJ1-2	.
CASSDLQYEQYF	TGTGCCAGCTCCGATTTACAATACGAGCAGTACTTC	12	.	TRBV18	TRBJ2-7	few
CASSPRTGGTSEAFF	TGTGCCAGCAGCCCAAGGACAGGGGGAACGAGCGAAGCTTTCTTT	15	TRBD1	TRBV5-4	TRBJ1-1	once
CASSKQGQNTEAFF	TGTGCCAGCAGCAAACAGGGGCAGAACACTGAAGCTTTCTTT	14	TRBD1	TRBV7-8	TRBJ1-1	.
CASSLAVGGSSYEQYF	TGTGCCAGCAGCTTAGCGGTGGGCGGGAGCTCCTACGAGCAGTACTTC	16	TRBD2	TRBV11-2	TRBJ2-7	once
CASSLGLGSSGRAYEQYF	TGTGCCAGCAGCTTAGGCCTAGGGTCTAGCGGGAGGGCCTACGAGCAGTACTTC	18	TRBD2	TRBV7-2	TRBJ2-7	.
CASSLDMQGLKGSNQPQHF	TGTGCCAGCAGCTTAGACATGCAGGGATTGAAGGGTAGCAATCAGCCCCAGCATTTT	19	.	TRBV7-2	TRBJ1-5	.
CASARGGDNYGYTF	TGTGCCAGCGCCCGGGGGGGAGATAACTATGGCTACACCTTC	14	.	TRBV9	TRBJ1-2	.
CASGTGNPGNTIYF	TGTGCCAGTGGGACAGGGAATCCTGGAAACACCATATATTTT	14	TRBD1	TRBV19	TRBJ1-3	.
CASSYGARGTEAFF	TGTGCCAGCAGTTACGGGGCGCGGGGCACTGAAGCTTTCTTT	14	.	TRBV6-6	TRBJ1-1	.
CASSSQGAQGYTF	TGTGCCAGCAGTTCACAGGGGGCGCAAGGCTACACCTTC	13	TRBD1	TRBV2	TRBJ1-2	few
CASLGLAGVGDTQYF	TGTGCCAGCTTGGGACTAGCGGGAGTGGGAGATACGCAGTATTTT	15	TRBD2	TRBV6-5	TRBJ2-3	.
CASSPGSTTAQHF	TGTGCCAGCTCACCGGGAAGCACGACAGCCCAGCATTTT	13	.	TRBV18	TRBJ1-5	.
CASSVDLQWRDGEAFF	TGTGCCAGCAGCGTAGATCTACAGTGGAGGGATGGGGAAGCTTTCTTT	16	.	TRBV9	TRBJ1-1	.
CASSLRDTNSYNEQFF	TGCGCCAGCAGCCTAAGGGACACCAATTCCTACAATGAGCAGTTCTTC	16	.	TRBV4-1	TRBJ2-1	.
CASKEQGPYNEQFF	TGTGCCAGCAAGGAACAGGGGCCCTACAATGAGCAGTTCTTC	14	TRBD1	TRBV27	TRBJ2-1	.
CASSGGRGTGELFF	TGTGCCAGTAGTGGCGGGAGGGGAACCGGGGAGCTGTTTTTT	14	TRBD2	TRBV19	TRBJ2-2	.
CASSSDPAGSYEQYF	TGCGCCAGCAGCTCGGACCCGGCGGGTTCCTACGAGCAGTACTTC	15	.	TRBV5-1	TRBJ2-7	.
CASREVTPLSEAFF	TGTGCCAGCAGAGAGGTAACCCCCTTATCTGAAGCTTTCTTT	14	.	TRBV2	TRBJ1-1	.
CASTESTGLVGELFF	TGCGCCAGCACCGAATCGACAGGGTTGGTCGGGGAGCTGTTTTTT	15	TRBD1	TRBV5-1	TRBJ2-2	.
CASSYGGGDTEAFF	TGTGCCAGCAGTTATGGAGGGGGGGACACTGAAGCTTTCTTT	14	.	TRBV6-5	TRBJ1-1	.
CASSLWGERDNEQFF	TGCGCCAGCAGCTTGTGGGGGGAGAGGGACAATGAGCAGTTCTTC	15	.	TRBV5-1	TRBJ2-1	.
CASSEALRGGTSTGELFF	TGTGCCAGCAGTGAAGCGCTTCGAGGAGGCACTTCCACCGGGGAGCTGTTTTTT	18	.	TRBV2	TRBJ2-2	.
CASSPSGQGEAFF	TGTGCCAGCTCACCAAGCGGACAGGGCGAAGCTTTCTTT	13	TRBD1	TRBV18	TRBJ1-1	.
CASSFDGEGYGYTF	TGTGCCAGCAGTTTCGACGGGGAAGGCTATGGCTACACCTTC	14	.	TRBV6-5	TRBJ1-2	.
CASGYSRGSPEAFF	TGTGCCAGTGGGTATTCCAGGGGCTCCCCTGAAGCTTTCTTT	14	.	TRBV19	TRBJ1-1	.
CASSPRGTGLRTNEKLFF	TGTGCCAGCTCGCCGAGAGGGACAGGGTTGAGAACTAATGAAAAACTGTTTTTT	18	TRBD1	TRBV18	TRBJ1-4	.
CASSTGTGMYQPQHF	TGTGCCAGCAGCACCGGGACAGGGATGTATCAGCCCCAGCATTTT	15	.	TRBV21-1	TRBJ1-5	.
CASSVGTGLNDEQYF	TGCGCCAGCAGTGTAGGGACAGGGCTCAACGACGAGCAGTACTTC	15	TRBD1	TRBV10-2	TRBJ2-7	.
CASSQDRGRNTEAFF	TGTGCCAGCAGCCAAGATAGAGGCAGGAACACTGAAGCTTTCTTT	15	.	TRBV14	TRBJ1-1	.
CASSPQPGAPYEQYF	TGTGCCAGCAGCCCCCAACCAGGGGCACCCTACGAGCAGTACTTC	15	.	TRBV9	TRBJ2-7	.
CASSQGAYGYTF	TGTGCCAGCAGCCAAGGGGCGTATGGCTACACCTTC	12	.	TRBV14	TRBJ1-2	.